Listed here are 21 T cell receptor beta chains from one sample, sequenced in a study of human T cells and chemical hapten exposure. TCRdb reprocessed the RACE reads with MiXCR, giving one entry per CDR3 protein. The data hold more than 75,000 distinct CDR3 sequences, with about a tenth observed a single time. Specified time point: patch test 2, 6 weeks after DPC sensitization. Specified treatment: therapeutic diphenylcyclopropenone sensitization with weekly scalp DPC. This specimen was whole blood, taken in connection with sensitization to the hapten diphenylcyclopropenone (DPC). Receptors originate from a woman aged 25 to 39 with alopecia areata. Some clones in this sample may be carry-over from other donors' samples.

Many counts were recorded for this clonotype. The chain is built from TRBV4-2 and TRBJ2-3, with a possible D match to TRBD2 (5 bases). CDR1 is LGHNA and CDR2 is YNFKEQ in the germline V gene. V was clipped by 0 bases and J by 0 bases, with 22 bases between them. The CDR3 runs 20 residues. CDR3 coding DNA: TGTGCCAGCAGCCAAGATCGGTTAATAGTAGGGAGTTCTAGCACAGATACGCAGTATTTT. As protein: CASSQDRLIVGSSSTDTQYF.

This clonotype occurred many times. The chain uses TRBV2 and TRBJ2-1; D is perhaps TRBD2 (5 bases). V was cut by 6 bases and J by 0 bases, with 12 bases left in between. Per germline, CDR1 SNHLY and CDR2 FYNNEI. The CDR3 loop spans 15 amino acids. CDR3 sequence (DNA): TGTGCCAGCAGATTAGCGTCGAGCTCCTACAATGAGCAGTTCTTC. Protein sequence: CASRLASSSYNEQFF. Drawing the rest from reference TRBV2 and TRBJ2-1, the complete variable domain is EPEVTQTPSHQVTQMGQEVILRCVPISNHLYFYWYRQILGQKVEFLVSFYNNEISEKSEIFDDQFSVERPDGSNFTLKIRSTKLEDSAMYFCASRLASSSYNEQFFGPGTRLTVL.

The sample holds a few counts of this clonotype. Here the CDR3 DNA reads TGTGCCAGCAGCGTTTCGGGACAGACCTACAATGAGCAGTTCTTC. Translating it yields CASSVSGQTYNEQFF. The rearrangement uses TRBV9 and TRBJ2-1, with TRBD1 identical over 7 bases. This CDR3 comprises 15 residues. Germline CDR1 reads SGDLS; CDR2 reads YYNGEE. V was clipped by 2 bases and J by 2 bases; unmatched bases: 4.

This clonotype came up a few times. The genes are TRBV7-2 and TRBJ1-5; TRBD1 matches at 10 bases. V lost 4 bases, J lost 4 bases, and 4 bases stayed unmatched. The CDR3 runs to 15 residues. Germline CDR1 and CDR2: SGHTA and FQGNSA. CDR3 sequence: CASSSRQGANQPQHF. In DNA, the CDR3 is TGTGCCAGCAGCTCCAGACAGGGGGCAAATCAGCCCCAGCATTTT.

This clonotype was seen a handful of times. V usage is TRBV7-2 and J usage is TRBJ2-1; D might be TRBD2 (5 bases). This CDR3 is built from 16 residues. Germline V gene data show CDR1 as SGHTA and CDR2 as FQGNSA. V shed 0 bases and J shed 3 bases, with 12 bases lying between them. The CDR3 region is CASSLAGSALYNEQFF. The CDR3 DNA reads TGTGCCAGCAGCTTAGCAGGTAGCGCGCTCTACAATGAGCAGTTCTTC.

This clonotype was counted many times. The rearrangement uses TRBV3-1 and TRBJ1-1, with a weak D call TRBD1 (6 bases). The CDR3 is made up of 12 amino acids. CDR1 and CDR2 (germline): LGHDT, YNNKEL (reference sequence). V was shortened by 5 bases and J by 6 bases, with 10 bases between the two germline ends. As DNA, the CDR3 is TGTGCCAGCAGCTTCGAGGGGGCTGAAGCTTTCTTT. Protein: CASSFEGAEAFF. Drawing the rest from reference TRBV3-1 and TRBJ1-1, the complete variable domain is DTAVSQTPKYLVTQMGNDKSIKCEQNLGHDTMYWYKQDSKKFLKIMFSYNNKELIINETVPNRFSPKSPDKAHLNLHINSLELGDSAVYFCASSFEGAEAFFGQGTRLTVV.

This clonotype occurred a few times. The gene calls are TRBV7-2 and TRBJ2-7; 10 bases are shared with TRBD2. The CDR3 has 15 residues. Germline CDR1 reads SGHTA; CDR2 reads FQGNSA. Trimming took 2 bases from V and 3 from J; bases not matched to a gene: 4. CDR3 residues: CASSLRVAGGYEQYF. The CDR3, as DNA: TGTGCCAGCAGCTTAAGGGTAGCGGGAGGCTACGAGCAGTACTTC.

The gene calls are TRBV11-2 and TRBJ1-3, with D hard to call. Trimming left V 9 bases short and J 4 bases short, with 7 bases between. The CDR3 is made up of 11 amino acids. Germline V lookup: CDR1 SGHAT, CDR2 FQNNGV. The CDR3 region is CASLEGNTIYF. CDR3 in DNA: TGTGCCAGTCTAGAGGGAAACACCATATATTTT.

The rearrangement uses TRBV20-1 and TRBJ1-5; no clear D. V was cut by 4 bases and J by 6 bases, with 10 bases left in between. The V gene's germline CDR1 is DFQATT and CDR2 SNEGSKA (reference sequence). This CDR3 contains 12 residues. The CDR3 region has the DNA TGCAGTGCTAAGGATGGGGTTCAGCCCCAGCATTTT. Encoded protein: CSAKDGVQPQHF.

The chain employs TRBV28 and TRBJ2-1; D is unclear. Germline CDR1 MDHEN, CDR2 SYDVKM. V lost 3 bases and J lost 7, with 7 bases in between. The CDR3 totals 12 residues. CDR3 bases: TGTGCCAGCAGTTTTTTCCCAAATGAGCAGTTCTTC. Amino acids: CASSFFPNEQFF. Complete variable domain (other parts from reference TRBV28 and TRBJ2-1): DVKVTQSSRYLVKRTGEKVFLECVQDMDHENMFWYRQDPGLGLRLIYFSYDVKMKEKGDIPEGYSVSREKKERFSLILESASTNQTSMYLCASSFFPNEQFFGPGTRLTVL.

This clonotype was counted only a few times. The chain recombines TRBV3-1 with TRBJ1-1; no definite D call. Trimming left V 2 bases short and J 1 base short, with 8 bases between. Germline V gives CDR1 LGHDT, CDR2 YNNKEL (reference sequence). This CDR3 comprises 14 residues. The DNA of the CDR3 is TGTGCCAGCAGCCAATTCCCGGGGAACACTGAAGCTTTCTTT. Amino acids: CASSQFPGNTEAFF.

This clonotype has only a few counts. This chain joins TRBV5-4 and TRBJ1-2; a weak D match, TRBD1 (5 bases). Germline CDR1 reads SGHNT; CDR2 reads YYREEE (reference sequence). The ends were cut back, 0 bases at V and 7 bases at J, with 10 bases in the middle. CDR3 length equals 13 residues. CDR3 region: CASSLAQEAGYTF. The CDR3 region has the DNA TGTGCCAGCAGCTTGGCACAGGAAGCTGGCTACACCTTC.

This clonotype showed up many times. The genes are TRBV29-1 and TRBJ2-1; a possible D gene is TRBD2 (7 bases). The CDR3 totals 15 residues. CDR1 and CDR2 (germline): SQVTM, ANQGSEA. V gave up 7 bases and J gave up 0 bases, with 16 bases separating them. The CDR3 DNA follows: TGCAGCGGGAGAAGGGGGGGGAGCTCCTACAATGAGCAGTTCTTC. The encoded protein is CSGRRGGSSYNEQFF.

The rearrangement links TRBV9 to TRBJ2-5, with 7 bases matching TRBD2. In germline, CDR1 is SGDLS, CDR2 YYNGEE. CDR3 length: 15 residues. Germline trimming cut 0 bases from V and 3 bases from J; bases unmatched to any gene: 5. The CDR3 bases are TGTGCCAGCAGCGTAGGTGCGGGGGTCAAAGAGACCCAGTACTTC. This sequence encodes CASSVGAGVKETQYF.

This clonotype has at least ten counts. DNA of the CDR3: TGTGCCATCAGTGAGGGCGGGGGAGGTGCAGATACGCAGTATTTT. This translates into CAISEGGGGADTQYF. The chain couples TRBV10-3 to TRBJ2-3; 7 nucleotides align to TRBD2. There are 15 residues in the CDR3. CDR1 ENHRY and CDR2 SYGVKD come from the germline V gene. V gave up 2 bases and J gave up 4 bases; unmatched junction bases: 6.

This clonotype was observed a few times. The chain links TRBV5-1 to TRBJ2-3, with 11 bases lining up with TRBD2. The CDR3 is 15 amino acids. Germline CDR1 and CDR2: SGHRS and YFSETQ. Losses at the gene ends were 4 bases for V and 5 bases for J; bases not matched to a gene: 6. CDR3 sequence: CASSLSGTSGDTQYF. DNA for the CDR3: TGCGCCAGCAGCCTCTCCGGGACTAGCGGAGATACGCAGTATTTT.

This clonotype was seen only a few times. This CDR3 reads CASSPTTGNNEQFF. Here the CDR3 DNA reads TGTGCCAGCTCACCAACTACAGGGAACAATGAGCAGTTCTTC. The J gene is TRBJ2-1, the V gene TRBV18; maybe TRBD1 (6 bases). There are 14 residues in the CDR3. V was shortened by 2 bases and J by 5 bases, with 10 bases between the two germline ends. Germline V CDR1 and CDR2: KGHSH, LQKENI.

This chain uses TRBV5-4 with TRBJ2-3; D remains ambiguous. CDR1 and CDR2 from the germline V gene are SGHNT and YYREEE (reference sequence). The CDR3 consists of 15 residues. V lost 4 bases and J lost 2, with 14 bases in between. This chain's CDR3 is CASSGGRLSTDTQYF. In DNA, the CDR3 is TGTGCCAGCAGCGGCGGCCGACTCTCCACAGATACGCAGTATTTT.

The table lists this clonotype with many counts. A junction boundary mismatches the germline segment, possibly from a read error. The V and J genes are TRBV6-2 or TRBV6-3 and TRBJ2-5; no reliable D call. Per germline, CDR1 MNHEY and CDR2 SVGEGT. This CDR3 comprises 12 residues. The CDR3 bases are TGTGCCAGCAGTGACTCCAGTGGGACCCAGTACTTC. This sequence encodes CASSDSSGTQYF.

This clonotype was picked up many times. The chain has TRBV20-1 and TRBJ1-6, with 9 bases identical to TRBD1. The length of the CDR3 is 14 residues. The germline V gene encodes CDR1 DFQATT and CDR2 SNEGSKA (reference sequence). The V segment lost 6 bases and the J segment 7 bases; nucleotides outside the gene matches: 7. The CDR3 sequence: CSAKPGTGNSPLHF. The CDR3 DNA reads TGCAGTGCGAAACCAGGGACAGGGAATTCACCCCTCCACTTT.

This clonotype was seen repeatedly, ten times or more. The chain has TRBV27 and TRBJ2-7, with 10 positions matching TRBD1. Losses at the gene ends were 5 bases for V and 3 bases for J; bases not matched to a gene: 4. The CDR3 covers 14 residues. Germline V gene data show CDR1 as MNHEY and CDR2 as SMNVEV (reference sequence). The CDR3 bases are TGTGCCAGCAGTCTGGGACAGGGGAACTACGAGCAGTACTTC. This gives the protein CASSLGQGNYEQYF.